One T cell receptor (beta chain) is described in this entry. The sample belongs to a study of CD8+ T cells in alopecia areata. Extracted from the samples, RNA was reverse transcribed into cDNA to serve as the sequencing template. TCRdb's copy holds only in-frame clones and misses some; the assay was immunoSEQ multiplex PCR. The data contain some 210,000 clones, 50% to 60% of them singletons. V lost 4 bases to trimming and J lost 4 bases; unmatched junction nucleotides: 5. The CDR3 is 14 residues long. From germline, CDR1 is GTSNPN and CDR2 SVGIG (reference sequence). The sample in question was CD4+ T cells sorted from blood, obtained at week 0. This rearrangement joins TRBV30 to TRBJ2-1; TRBD2 aligns across 9 bases. This receptor was identified in a human donor with alopecia areata. CDR3 region: CAWILAGLYNEQFF. The DNA for the CDR3 is TGTGCCTGGATCCTAGCGGGGTTATACAATGAGCAGTTCTTC. The full variable domain, with the rest looked up from reference TRBV30 and TRBJ2-1, is SQTIHQWPATLVQPVGSPLSLECTVEGTSNPNLYWYRQAAGRGLQLLFYSVGIGQISSEVPQNLSASRPQDRQFILSSKKLLLSDSGFYLCAWILAGLYNEQFFGPGTRLTVL.